A single sample is the source of the 14 T cell receptor beta chains below, sequenced in a study of blood T cell repertoires in COVID-19. TCRdb keeps only in-frame clones here, not all; method: immunoSEQ multiplex PCR. The sample carries about 500,000 clones, 75% to 90% recorded once. Sequenced: peripheral blood. The source is a man aged 18 to 30 with COVID-19, enrolled during active disease.

V and J are TRBV6-5 and TRBJ2-1, with 11 positions matching TRBD2. CDR1 is MNHEY, CDR2 SVGAGI, per germline. V gave up 6 bases and J gave up 6 bases; unmatched junction bases: 4. This CDR3 is 14 amino acids long. The CDR3 protein is CASRFSGRVNEQFF. CDR3 bases: TGTGCCAGCAGGTTTAGCGGGAGGGTCAATGAGCAGTTCTTC.

V and J are TRBV6-6 and TRBJ2-5, with 10 bases matching TRBD1. Germline V gene lookup returns CDR1 MNHNY and CDR2 SVGAGI (reference sequence). V was pared by 6 bases and J by 2 bases, with 9 bases of the junction left unmatched. CDR3 length equals 16 residues. This CDR3 reads CASRTGQGRGQETQYF. The CDR3 DNA follows: TGTGCCAGCAGGACGGGACAGGGGCGAGGGCAAGAGACCCAGTACTTC.

J is TRBJ2-7 and V is TRBV15; 8 nucleotides agree with TRBD1. J gave up 5 bases and V 2 bases, and 11 bases lay outside the gene matches. The CDR3 covers 16 residues. Per germline, CDR1 LNHNV and CDR2 YYDKDF (reference sequence). Here the CDR3 reads CATSRSRDRTRHEQYF. In DNA, the CDR3 is TGTGCCACCAGCAGAAGCCGGGACAGGACTCGGCACGAGCAGTACTTC.

J is TRBJ2-1 and V is TRBV7-9; 12 bases are a match to TRBD2. With 8 bases clipped from V and 1 base from J, the junction kept 12 bases outside the gene matches. The CDR3 runs to 18 residues. Germline lookup yields CDR1 SEHNR and CDR2 FQNEAQ (reference sequence). CDR3 protein: CASQRTSGISFSYNEQFF. The CDR3 bases are TGTGCCAGCCAGCGGACTAGCGGGATCAGTTTTTCCTACAATGAGCAGTTCTTC.

The V gene is TRBV30, the J gene TRBJ2-1, with D possibly matching TRBD2 (6 bases). Germline CDR1 and CDR2: GTSNPN and SVGIG (reference sequence). The V gene lost 1 base and the J gene lost 7 bases, with 14 bases spanning the gap. The CDR3 runs to 14 residues. The CDR3 coding sequence is TGTGCCTGGAGTGCCGGGACTGGTCGTAATGAGCAGTTCTTC. Translated: CAWSAGTGRNEQFF.

This chain links TRBV25-1 with TRBJ2-2; TRBD2 matches at 11 bases. Germline CDR1 is MGHDK and CDR2 is SYGVNS. The CDR3 has 14 amino acids. V was clipped by 9 bases and J by 3 bases; unmatched bases: 3. CDR3 protein: CASSGRADTGELFF. The CDR3, as DNA: TGTGCCAGTAGCGGGAGGGCCGACACCGGGGAGCTGTTTTTT.

CDR3 amino acids: CASLLGQGASGGYTF. DNA for the CDR3: TGTGCCAGCCTCTTGGGACAGGGGGCTTCGGGTGGCTACACCTTC. The V call is TRBV2, the J call TRBJ1-2, with TRBD1 matching over 12 bases. V gave up 8 bases and J gave up 7 bases; unmatched junction bases: 11. The germline gives CDR1 SNHLY, CDR2 FYNNEI. The CDR3 is 15 amino acids. Using reference TRBV2 and TRBJ1-2 for the parts outside the CDR3, the full variable domain is EPEVTQTPSHQVTQMGQEVILRCVPISNHLYFYWYRQILGQKVEFLVSFYNNEISEKSEIFDDQFSVERPDGSNFTLKIRSTKLEDSAMYFCASLLGQGASGGYTFGSGTRLTVV.

This chain connects TRBV10-1 to TRBJ2-2; D ambiguous. The CDR3 runs to 12 residues. Germline V gives CDR1 WNHNN, CDR2 SYGVQD (reference sequence). The V gene lost 6 bases and the J gene lost 4 bases, with 6 bases spanning the gap. CDR3 nucleotide sequence: TGCGCCAGCAGGGCCCTCACCGGGGAGCTGTTTTTT. Translating gives CASRALTGELFF.

This clone was detected only once. The chain joins TRBV19 to TRBJ2-4; 8 positions agree with TRBD2. This CDR3 has 14 residues. Trimming took 4 bases from V and 10 from J; bases not matched to a gene: 9. Germline CDR1 and CDR2: LNHDA and SQIVND (reference sequence). CDR3 DNA sequence: TGTGCCAGTAGTACCCTAGCGGGTGGAAGTATTCAGTACTTC. Translated, it gives CASSTLAGGSIQYF.

The CDR3 loop reads CASSSHGGADTGELFF. The CDR3, as DNA: TGCGCCAGCAGCTCCCACGGAGGGGCCGACACCGGGGAGCTGTTTTTT. The chain is built from TRBV4-1 and TRBJ2-2; D may be TRBD2 (6 bases). V lost 5 bases and J lost 3, with 16 bases in between. The CDR3 runs 16 residues. Germline V gene lookup returns CDR1 MGHRA and CDR2 YSYEKL.

The CDR3 sequence is CASDRGGEQYF. CDR3 nucleotide sequence: TGTGCCAGCGACAGGGGAGGAGAGCAGTACTTC. This chain links TRBV19 with TRBJ2-7; 8 nucleotides align to TRBD1. Germline V CDR1 and CDR2: LNHDA, SQIVND (reference sequence). The CDR3 has 11 residues. V trimming: 9 bases; J trimming: 7 bases; junction bases outside the gene matches: 5. Variable domain in full (rest from reference TRBV19 and TRBJ2-7): DGGITQSPKYLFRKEGQNVTLSCEQNLNHDAMYWYRQDPGQGLRLIYYSQIVNDFQKGDIAEGYSVSREKKESFPLTVTSAQKNPTAFYLCASDRGGEQYFGPGTRLTVT.

The chain employs TRBV11-2 and TRBJ1-1; D uncertain. Germline lookup yields CDR1 SGHAT and CDR2 FQNNGV. This CDR3 is built from 14 residues. V lost 0 bases and J 4 bases, leaving 9 bases between the germline ends. CDR3 coding DNA: TGTGCCAGCAGCTTAGAAAGCTTCGGCACTGAAGCTTTCTTT. Translating it yields CASSLESFGTEAFF.

In its sample, this clone was seen once. This sequence joins TRBV7-2 and TRBJ1-4, with 9 bases fitting TRBD1. The CDR3 has 16 amino acids. The V and J ends lost 3 bases and 1 base, in that order; junction bases with no gene match: 3. Per the germline V gene, CDR1 is SGHTA and CDR2 is FQGNSA. The CDR3 loop is CASSFRQGVTNEKLFF. The DNA of the CDR3 is TGTGCCAGCAGCTTTCGACAGGGGGTAACTAATGAAAAACTGTTTTTT.

This chain joins TRBV4-1 and TRBJ2-2, with TRBD2 matching over 9 bases. The CDR3 length is 19 residues. Germline V gene sequence: CDR1 MGHRA, CDR2 YSYEKL. The J segment lost 4 bases and the V segment lost 0 bases, leaving 12 bases of the junction unmatched. CDR3 nucleotides: TGCGCCAGCAGCCAAGATCAGCGAGCGGGGGGCCCTTTCACCGGGGAGCTGTTTTTT. This sequence encodes CASSQDQRAGGPFTGELFF.